This TCR beta chain stems from a study of T cell repertoires in cytomegalovirus infection. TCRdb re-called the reads with MiXCR, one entry per CDR3 protein. The profile shows roughly 730,000 distinct CDR3 sequences, roughly a third of them singletons. Study-level findings and limits: Carriers of CMV and the relevant HLA type were discriminated by public TCR beta frequency.

The germline V and J ends were trimmed by 0 bases and 3 bases, with 9 bases remaining between them. The CDR3 is made up of 14 amino acids. Germline CDR1 LGHDT, CDR2 YNNKEL (reference sequence). This clonotype has only a few counts. What it binds is unknown. The chain is built from TRBV3-1 and TRBJ2-7; maybe TRBD1 (5 bases). The sequence came from a human donor in good health (CMV status not recorded). Some clones in this sample may be carry-over from other donors' samples. Sequenced here: cultured PBMCs, sampled from culture after CMV antigen stimulation. CDR3 sequence reads: CASSQDLRVYEQYF. The CDR3 coding sequence is TGTGCCAGCAGCCAAGATCTCAGGGTCTACGAGCAGTACTTC.